Sequencing of this T cell receptor beta chain was carried out in a study of identical twins. This clonotype was detected ten times or more. Its target is not known. Trimming removed 1 base from V and 1 base from J, with 6 bases in between. The CDR3 consists of 14 residues. CDR1 and CDR2 from the germline V gene are LNHDA and SQIVND (reference sequence). Study-wide points: Instead of following the same donors, the conclusions were based on cross-sectional statistical analysis. Carriage of fewer insertions was seen in abundant cord blood beta clonotypes, whereas memory repertoires showed none.

MiXCR, applied by TCRdb to the 5' RACE reads, yields one record per CDR3 protein. The data contain some 1,600,000 distinct CDR3 sequences, around 29% of them singletons. This TCR came from a newborn girl in good health. This chain connects TRBV19 to TRBJ2-3; tentatively, D is TRBD2 (6 bases). Sequencing used cord blood. CDR3 loop: CASSIAGGTDTQYF. CDR3 in DNA: TGTGCCAGTAGTATAGCGGGGGGCACAGATACGCAGTATTTT.